This entry concerns a single TCR beta chain. TCRdb's copy holds only in-frame clones and misses some; the assay was immunoSEQ multiplex PCR. The table records hundreds of thousands of clones, around nine tenths of them present only once. The data were taken from a study of shared T cell receptors in the human thymus. The CDR3 extends over 13 amino acids. The germline CDR1 and CDR2 sequences are LNHDA and SQIVND (reference sequence). With 4 bases removed from V and 2 bases from J, the gap between germline ends came to 8 bases. These data were likewise used in another study, on human thymus T cells. From that study: In corrective heart surgery, resections were taken, and these provided the thymus tissue.

The clonotype comes from a boy under two years old with a congenital heart defect. Sequences were obtained from thymocytes. J is TRBJ2-5 and V is TRBV19; D remains unclear. CDR3 amino acids: CASSTRPQETQYF. The CDR3 DNA is TGTGCCAGTAGTACCAGGCCACAAGAGACCCAGTACTTC.